These T cell receptor beta chains were read from a single sample in a study of blood T cell repertoires in COVID-19. Only in-frame clones appear in the TCRdb table, and some are missing; sequencing was by immunoSEQ multiplex PCR. The sample carries some 340,000 clones, 85% recorded once. The material sequenced was peripheral blood. The receptors shown here come from a woman aged 18-29 years with acute or convalescent COVID-19. The CDR3 runs from the conserved cysteine through the conserved F or W. A D gene is named only where the DNA matches it firmly.

d_gene,len,j_gene,v_gene,CDR3nt,CDR3aa
TRBD1,14,TRBJ1-6,TRBV19,TGTGCCAGTAGTATGGGACAGGGAGTTTCACCCCTCCACTTT,CASSMGQGVSPLHF
TRBD1,13,TRBJ1-4,TRBV6-5,TGTGCCAGCAGCTCGACAGGGGGTGAAAAACTGTTTTTT,CASSSTGGEKLFF
TRBD1,15,TRBJ1-1,TRBV6-5,TGTGCCAGCAGTTACCCGACAGGGGGAAACACTGAAGCTTTCTTT,CASSYPTGGNTEAFF
.,13,TRBJ2-5,TRBV5-1,TGCGCCAGCAGCTTCTTGTACCAAGAGACCCAGTACTTC,CASSFLYQETQYF
TRBD1,15,TRBJ1-1,TRBV6-2/TRBV6-3,TGTGCCAGCAGCAAGACAGGGGGCAGGATTACTGAAGCTTTCTTT,CASSKTGGRITEAFF
.,14,TRBJ1-1,TRBV6-1,TGTGCCAGCAGTGAAGCCAGGGGCCGCACTGAAGCTTTCTTT,CASSEARGRTEAFF
TRBD1,17,TRBJ2-6,TRBV7-3,TGTGCCAGCAGCTTAACGACAGGGCGCTCTGGGGCCAACGTCCTGACTTTC,CASSLTTGRSGANVLTF
TRBD2,16,TRBJ2-1,TRBV2,TGTGCCAGCAGTGAAGGACTAGCGGGGGGGGACAATGAGCAGTTCTTC,CASSEGLAGGDNEQFF
TRBD1,20,TRBJ2-7,TRBV7-6,TGTGCCAGCAGGAGGGCCTACGGAAACAGGGGGCTCACCGCGGTGCTCGAGCAGTACTTC,CASRRAYGNRGLTAVLEQYF
.,15,TRBJ2-7,TRBV19,TGTGCCAGTAGTATGAGGGCAGGGGTGTCCTACGAGCAGTACTTC,CASSMRAGVSYEQYF